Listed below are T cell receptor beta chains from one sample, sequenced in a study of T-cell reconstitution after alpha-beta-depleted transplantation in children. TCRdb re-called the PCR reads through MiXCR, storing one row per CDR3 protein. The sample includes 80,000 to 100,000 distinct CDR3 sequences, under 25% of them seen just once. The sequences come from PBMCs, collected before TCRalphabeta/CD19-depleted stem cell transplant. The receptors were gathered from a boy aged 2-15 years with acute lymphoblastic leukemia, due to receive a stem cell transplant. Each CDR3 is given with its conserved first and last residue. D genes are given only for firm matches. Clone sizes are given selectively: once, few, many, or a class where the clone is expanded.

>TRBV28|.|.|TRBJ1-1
TGTGCCAGCAGCCGAACAGGGATCTATGGCACTGAAGCTTTCTTT
CASSRTGIYGTEAFF
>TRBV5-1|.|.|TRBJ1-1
TGCGCCAGCAGCCCTGGGGACACAACTGAAGCTTTCTTT
CASSPGDTTEAFF
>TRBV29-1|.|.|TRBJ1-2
TGCAGCCTCCGGACAGACTATGGCTACACCTTC
CSLRTDYGYTF
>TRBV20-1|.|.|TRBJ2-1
TGCAGTGCACCCTCAGGCTACACCCTTACGCATGAGCAGTTCTTC
CSAPSGYTLTHEQFF
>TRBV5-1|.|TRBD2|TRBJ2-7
TGCGCCAGCAGCTATAATAGCGGGGACGAGCAGTACTTC
CASSYNSGDEQYF
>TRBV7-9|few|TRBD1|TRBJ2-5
TGTGCCAGCAGCCCGGACAGGGCCCCAGAGACCCAGTACTTC
CASSPDRAPETQYF
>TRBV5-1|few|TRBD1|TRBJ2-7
TGCGCCAGCAGCTTACCCGGACAGGGGGCCAACGAGCAGTACTTC
CASSLPGQGANEQYF
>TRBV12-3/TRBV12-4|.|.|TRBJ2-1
TGTGCCAGCAGGACCCAGGACAAATATCACCAGTTCTTC
CASRTQDKYHQFF
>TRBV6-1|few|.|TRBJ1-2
TGTGCCAGCAGTACCGCAGCGGTGACCTATGGCTACACCTTC
CASSTAAVTYGYTF
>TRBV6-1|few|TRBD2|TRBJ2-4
TGTGCCACCAGGCGACTAGCGGGACAAAACATTCAGTACTTC
CATRRLAGQNIQYF
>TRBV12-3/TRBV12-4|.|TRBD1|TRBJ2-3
TGTGCCAGCAGACGGGACAGGCGCCGGACAGATACGCAGTATTTT
CASRRDRRRTDTQYF
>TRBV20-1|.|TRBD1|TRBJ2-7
TGCAGTGCCCGCCCCGGGACAGGCTCCTACGAGCAGTACTTC
CSARPGTGSYEQYF
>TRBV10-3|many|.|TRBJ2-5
TGTGCCATCAGTGAGAGTCGAGAGACCCAGTACTTC
CAISESRETQYF
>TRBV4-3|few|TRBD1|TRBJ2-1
TGCGCCAGCAGCCGCAACCGACAGGGGATCGGCAATGAGCAGTTCTTC
CASSRNRQGIGNEQFF
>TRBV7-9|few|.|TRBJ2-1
TGTGCCAGCAGCTTAGGAGGGTCTCTTAATGAGCAGTTCTTC
CASSLGGSLNEQFF
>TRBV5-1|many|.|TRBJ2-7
TGCGCCAGCAGCTTGGGGTTCGGCCCGGGTGGCGAGCAGTACTTC
CASSLGFGPGGEQYF
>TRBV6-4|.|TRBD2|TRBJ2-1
TGTGCCAGCAGTGTGACTAGCGGAGGATACAATGAGCAGTTCTTC
CASSVTSGGYNEQFF
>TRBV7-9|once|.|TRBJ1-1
TGTGCCAGCAGCTTACACCATAAGGGATTCACTGAAGCTTTCTTT
CASSLHHKGFTEAFF
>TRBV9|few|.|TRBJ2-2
TGTGCCAGCAGCGTAGCCCCGGCGGGCACCGGGGAGCTGTTTTTT
CASSVAPAGTGELFF
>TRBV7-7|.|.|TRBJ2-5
TGTGCCAGCAGCCAAAGCGGAGCCGAGACCCAGTACTTC
CASSQSGAETQYF
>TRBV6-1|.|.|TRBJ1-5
TGTGCCAGCACCCAGGCTTTGGACAATCAGCCCCAGCATTTT
CASTQALDNQPQHF
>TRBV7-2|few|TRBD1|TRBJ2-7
TGTGCCAGCAGCCCCCGACAGGGGAACGAGCAGTACTTC
CASSPRQGNEQYF
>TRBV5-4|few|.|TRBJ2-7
TGTGCCAGCAGCTACCGACTAGAAGGGGCCGAGCAGTACTTC
CASSYRLEGAEQYF
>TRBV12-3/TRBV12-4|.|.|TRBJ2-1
TGTGCCAGCAGAACCCGTACCGAAGCCTACAATGAGCAGTTCTTC
CASRTRTEAYNEQFF
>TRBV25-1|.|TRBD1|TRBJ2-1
TGTGCCAGCAGTGCCTACGGGACAGGCGGCAATGAGCAGTTCTTC
CASSAYGTGGNEQFF
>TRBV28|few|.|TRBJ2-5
TGTGCCAGCAGTTTGAGGCGGAGGGGCCTTGGGGAGACCCAGTACTTC
CASSLRRRGLGETQYF
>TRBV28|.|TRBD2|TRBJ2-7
TGTGCCACTGCGCTTCTAAGGGAGGGGGAGCAGTACTTC
CATALLREGEQYF
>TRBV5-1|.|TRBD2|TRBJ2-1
TGCGCCAGCAGCTCCCTGGGTAGGCTAGCGGGAGGAGATGAGCAGTTCTTC
CASSSLGRLAGGDEQFF
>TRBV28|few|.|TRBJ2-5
TGTGCCAGCAGTTCTTCCCCCCAAGAGACCCAGTACTTC
CASSSSPQETQYF
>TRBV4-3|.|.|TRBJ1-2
TGCGCCAGCAGCGGGGACGGCTATGGCTACACCTTC
CASSGDGYGYTF
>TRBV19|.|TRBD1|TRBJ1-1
TGTGCCAGTAGGGTAAATGGACAGGAGCTGAACACTGAAGCTTTCTTT
CASRVNGQELNTEAFF